This entry is about one T cell receptor (beta chain). This CDR3 has 19 residues. V lost 4 bases to trimming and J lost 1 base; unmatched junction nucleotides: 12. The germline gives CDR1 SGHRS, CDR2 YFSETQ. Sequencing was performed with immunoSEQ multiplex PCR; in TCRdb, only in-frame clones are kept and a portion is missing. The data contain approximately 250,000 clones, around 87% of them singletons. This entry is derived from a study of blood T cell repertoires in COVID-19. The chain joins TRBV5-1 to TRBJ1-6, with TRBD1 matching over 9 bases. The receptor was isolated from an older woman with COVID-19, enrolled during active disease. The specimen sequenced was peripheral blood. DNA for the CDR3: TGCGCCAGCAGCAGGGGCACAGGGGGCTCGAATTCCTATAATTCACCCCTCCACTTT. Amino acid sequence: CASSRGTGGSNSYNSPLHF.